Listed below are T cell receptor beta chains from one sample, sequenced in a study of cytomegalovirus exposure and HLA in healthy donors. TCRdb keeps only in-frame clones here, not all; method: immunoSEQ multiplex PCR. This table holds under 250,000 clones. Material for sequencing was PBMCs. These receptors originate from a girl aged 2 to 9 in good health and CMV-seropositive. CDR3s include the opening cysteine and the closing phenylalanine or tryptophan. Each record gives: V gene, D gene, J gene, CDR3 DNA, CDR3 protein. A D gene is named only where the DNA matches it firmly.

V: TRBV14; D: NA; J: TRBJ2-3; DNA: TGTGCCAGCAGCCCTAACACAGATACGCAGTATTTT; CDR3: CASSPNTDTQYF
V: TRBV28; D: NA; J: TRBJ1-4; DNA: TGTGCCAGCAGTGTCGACAGTAATGAAAAACTGTTTTTT; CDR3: CASSVDSNEKLFF
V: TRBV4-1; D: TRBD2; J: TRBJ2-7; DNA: TGCGCCAGCAGCCAGCGGGAGCTCTTCGACGAGCAGTACTTC; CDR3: CASSQRELFDEQYF
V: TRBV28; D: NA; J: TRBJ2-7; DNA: TGTGCCAGCCCTCCCGGGGATTGGTCGTCTGACGAGCAGTACTTC; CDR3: CASPPGDWSSDEQYF
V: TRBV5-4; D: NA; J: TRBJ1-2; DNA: TGTGCCAGCAGCCCAGGCGAATATGGCTACACCTTC; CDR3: CASSPGEYGYTF
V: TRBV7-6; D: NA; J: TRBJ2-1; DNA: TGTGCCAGCAGCTACGGGACACTGGCGAATGAGCAGTTCTTC; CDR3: CASSYGTLANEQFF
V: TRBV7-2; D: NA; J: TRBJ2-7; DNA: TGTGCCAGCAGCTTAGCGCGGGGACCCTCCTACGAGCAGTACTTC; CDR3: CASSLARGPSYEQYF
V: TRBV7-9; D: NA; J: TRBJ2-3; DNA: TGTGCCAGCAGCTTTACCCGGGGCACAGATACGCAGTATTTT; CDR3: CASSFTRGTDTQYF
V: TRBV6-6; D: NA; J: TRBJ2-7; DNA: TGTGCCAGCCATAAGGACACATCCTACGAGCAGTACTTC; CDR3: CASHKDTSYEQYF
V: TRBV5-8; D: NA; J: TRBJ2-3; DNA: TGTGCCAGCAGCTTGCTTTGGGGGGGGGCGGATACGCAGTATTTT; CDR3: CASSLLWGGADTQYF
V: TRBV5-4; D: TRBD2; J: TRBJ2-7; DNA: TGTGCCAGCAGCTACGCCCCGGGACTAGCGGGGAGCTCCTACGAGCAGTACTTC; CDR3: CASSYAPGLAGSSYEQYF